Described below is a single TCR beta chain sequence and its context. Its binding antigen is unknown. No base quality information exists; no much larger clone differs at one position. The immunoSEQ Assay, a bias-controlled multiplex PCR, was used to amplify TCRbeta CDR3 regions from genomic DNA. The study's own analysis went as follows. The number of nucleated cells in each sample was estimated by amplification of reference gene primers within the assay. To quantify the absolute abundance of each unique TCRbeta CDR3 rearrangement, sequence reads were collapsed and filtered. Productive Simpson clonality was computed per sample as the square root of Simpson's diversity index over productive rearrangements. Held by TCRdb, this immuneACCESS table contains in-frame sequences only and omits some clones. Under half of the omission traces to an unresolved V gene where checked; the cause of the rest is unknown. V and J calls and clone size come straight from that table; D and trimming were deduced from the DNA. The sample contains roughly 200,000 clones, 84% of them found a single time. 15% to 20% of the sample rests with the top ten.

The CDR3 spans 16 residues, from the cysteine through the phenylalanine. The sequence is cut down to CDR3 DNA, 48 bases in frame from base 1. Per the germline V gene, MNHEY is the CDR1 and SVGAGI is the CDR2. For this chain, trimming is 4 bases at the V end and 3 bases at the J end, and the number of junction bases without a gene match is 9. The data derive from a study of blood T cell repertoires in COVID-19 (dated by TCRdb to the early 2020s). Notes on the research overall: Samples covering the acute and convalescent phases of COVID-19 were provided by collaborators in the United States, Italy and Spain. The repertoires were made available in a free public database intended to serve as a resource for research on the immune response to SARS-CoV-2. The dataset comprised deeply sampled blood TCRbeta repertoires from subjects exposed to, actively infected with, or recovered from COVID-19. The prospective study material was composed of cDNA or gDNA derived from T cells, B-cell-depleted T cells, or PBMCs. The sample metadata nearly always contained a de-identified subject ID, COVID-19 status, age in years and sex. The samples were drawn from the first 160 participants of the ongoing ImmuneRACE study and from about 1,200 subjects provided by 6 global collaborators. HLA class I and class II types, where available, came from metadata supplied by the sample provider rather than from assay-based typing.

Broader findings and caveats from the paper: How much clinical and demographic metadata was included differed by source and by participant, and the metadata was provided uncurated.

Whole blood was collected in K2EDTA tubes by collaborating institutions according to the institutions' own protocols. Collaborator samples were shipped for TCRbeta analysis as frozen whole blood, isolated PBMCs, or DNA extracted from either sample type. The chain is assembled from TRBV6-5 and TRBJ2-3, and 8 junction bases match TRBD1. The TCR comes from a woman of 80 years or more with active or convalescent COVID-19. The sequencing input was peripheral blood. The nucleotide sequence reads TGTGCCAGCAGTTTTCAAGGACAGGGACGGACAGATACGCAGTATTTT. It encodes CASSFQGQGRTDTQYF.